A single sample is the source of the 18 T cell receptor beta chains below, sequenced in a study of T-cell memory formation after mild COVID-19. TCRdb called the 5' RACE reads again in MiXCR, with one record for every CDR3 protein. This sample has about 15,000 distinct CDR3 sequences, with around 25% found just once. The sequencing sample was made of PBMCs or a T cell subset sorted from them (not recorded which). These TCRs come from a man between 18 and 29 years old who had mild COVID-19 (a few samples of this study predate the infection). Cell type and time point are not known.

The chain combines TRBV20-1 with TRBJ2-5; a possible D gene is TRBD2 (6 bases). Germline V gene data show CDR1 as DFQATT and CDR2 as SNEGSKA (reference sequence). The CDR3 has 12 amino acids. V was shortened by 4 bases and J by 3 bases, with 9 bases between the two germline ends. CDR3 region: CSANTGEETQYF. CDR3 nucleotide sequence: TGCAGTGCTAATACGGGGGAAGAGACCCAGTACTTC.

J is TRBJ1-1 and V is TRBV6-2 or TRBV6-3; D is undetermined. This CDR3 has 13 residues. V was cut by 2 bases and J by 4 bases, with 8 bases left in between. The germline gives CDR1 MNHEY, CDR2 SVGEGT. CDR3 DNA sequence: TGTGCCAGCAGTTACCTGCGTGGCACTGAAGCTTTCTTT. It yields the protein CASSYLRGTEAFF.

This clonotype turned up a few times. The V call is TRBV7-9, the J call TRBJ2-3; 7 nucleotides line up with TRBD2. Germline V gene sequence: CDR1 SEHNR, CDR2 FQNEAQ (reference sequence). The CDR3 runs to 17 residues. With V trimmed by 1 base and J by 1 base, 8 bases remained unmatched. The CDR3 nucleotides read TGTGCCAGCAGCTTAGGGTCAGCGGGGAGTCGCACAGATACGCAGTATTTT. Protein product: CASSLGSAGSRTDTQYF.

This clonotype has a count of ten or more. The rearrangement joins TRBV5-6 to TRBJ2-1; no reliable D call. The germline gives CDR1 SGHDT, CDR2 YYEEEE. V gave up 2 bases and J gave up 7 bases, with 16 bases separating them. This CDR3 has 15 residues. CDR3 sequence: CASSFNPRVRNEQFF. As DNA, the CDR3 is TGTGCCAGCAGCTTCAATCCTAGGGTTCGTAATGAGCAGTTCTTC.

This chain joins TRBV9 and TRBJ2-3, with 11 bases that match TRBD2. V was pared by 6 bases and J by 2 bases, with 11 bases of the junction left unmatched. CDR3 length: 17 residues. The germline V gene has CDR1 SGDLS and CDR2 YYNGEE. CDR3 DNA sequence: TGTGCCAGCACCGACCCTAGCGGGGGGTCCTTCACAGATACGCAGTATTTT. This gives the protein CASTDPSGGSFTDTQYF.

This clonotype has at least ten counts. The chain links TRBV6-6 to TRBJ1-1; no firm D call. V gave up 0 bases and J gave up 6 bases, with 11 bases separating them. From germline, CDR1 is MNHNY and CDR2 SVGAGI (reference sequence). CDR3 length: 14 amino acids. The CDR3 loop is CASSYSSPVAEAFF. In DNA form, the CDR3 reads TGTGCCAGCAGTTACTCCAGTCCTGTAGCTGAAGCTTTCTTT.

The chain employs TRBV2 and TRBJ2-6; D is perhaps TRBD1 (5 bases). This CDR3 is built from 17 residues. V was trimmed by 1 base and J by 0 bases, leaving 10 bases between them. Germline V gene sequence: CDR1 SNHLY, CDR2 FYNNEI. The CDR3 sequence is CASSEGGSSSGANVLTF. CDR3 nucleotide sequence: TGTGCCAGCAGTGAAGGGGGCAGCTCCTCTGGGGCCAACGTCCTGACTTTC.

In its sample, this clonotype was seen many times. The chain links TRBV12-3 or TRBV12-4 to TRBJ2-7; D remains ambiguous. The CDR3 has 15 residues. Trimming removed 0 bases at V and 0 bases at J, with 9 bases between. CDR3 DNA: TGTGCCAGCAGTTTAGCGGGCGGAAGCTCCTACGAGCAGTACTTC. Translation gives CASSLAGGSSYEQYF.

The genes are TRBV5-1 and TRBJ2-7; the D gene could be TRBD1 or TRBD2 (5 bases each). V lost 4 bases and J 0 bases, leaving 14 bases between the germline ends. The CDR3 extends over 15 amino acids. CDR1 SGHRS and CDR2 YFSETQ come from the germline V gene. In nucleotides, the CDR3 is TGCGCCAGCAGCCCTCAGGGTGGGAGCTCCTACGAGCAGTACTTC. Translating gives CASSPQGGSSYEQYF.

This clonotype was counted once. The genes are TRBV5-1 and TRBJ2-7; D might be TRBD1 or TRBD2, each matching 6 bases. Trimming pared 0 bases from V and 2 bases from J, leaving 9 bases between. This CDR3 is built from 14 residues. Germline-derived CDR1 and CDR2 are SGHRS and YFSETQ. The CDR3 DNA reads TGCGCCAGCAGCTTGGCGGGGGCCCCCTACGAGCAGTACTTC. Translation: CASSLAGAPYEQYF.

V gene TRBV15 combines with J gene TRBJ2-7, with TRBD1 identical over 7 bases. CDR3 size: 14 residues. With 5 bases clipped from V and 3 bases from J, the junction kept 7 bases outside the gene matches. Germline lookup yields CDR1 LNHNV and CDR2 YYDKDF (reference sequence). The DNA of the CDR3 is TGTGCCACCAGCCCCGGGACAGTCGACTACGAGCAGTACTTC. Amino acids: CATSPGTVDYEQYF. Complete variable domain (other parts from reference TRBV15 and TRBJ2-7): DAMVIQNPRYQVTQFGKPVTLSCSQTLNHNVMYWYQQKSSQAPKLLFHYYDKDFNNEADTPDNFQSRRPNTSFCFLDIRSPGLGDTAMYLCATSPGTVDYEQYFGPGTRLTVT.

This clonotype was observed a few times. The chain's CDR3 is CSARSGGDVEQFF. The CDR3 bases are TGCAGTGCTAGATCGGGAGGGGACGTTGAGCAGTTCTTC. The rearrangement links TRBV20-1 to TRBJ2-1; 8 bases are shared with TRBD2. CDR3 length: 13 amino acids. With 2 bases clipped from V and 9 bases from J, the junction kept 6 bases outside the gene matches. Germline assignment: CDR1 DFQATT and CDR2 SNEGSKA (reference sequence).

The gene calls are TRBV6-5 and TRBJ2-7; 7 nucleotides match TRBD2. Looked up from germline, CDR1 is MNHEY and CDR2 is SVGAGI. J gave up 6 bases and V 5 bases, and 10 bases lay outside the gene matches. This CDR3 has 14 residues. The DNA of the CDR3 is TGTGCCAGCAGTCGATCCCCGGGGAGGGGCGAGCAGTACTTC. It yields the protein CASSRSPGRGEQYF.

This clonotype was counted a few times. CDR3 amino acids: CASSLRAPNYGYTF. The CDR3 DNA reads as TGCGCCAGCAGCTTGAGGGCCCCTAACTATGGCTACACCTTC. The chain joins TRBV5-1 to TRBJ1-2, with D hard to call. The germline V gene has CDR1 SGHRS and CDR2 YFSETQ. V dropped 1 base and J dropped 0 bases, with 7 bases sitting between them. The CDR3 is 14 amino acids. Full variable domain (remainder filled in from reference TRBV5-1 and TRBJ1-2): KAGVTQTPRYLIKTRGQQVTLSCSPISGHRSVSWYQQTPGQGLQFLFEYFSETQRNKGNFPGRFSGRQFSNSRSEMNVSTLELGDSALYLCASSLRAPNYGYTFGSGTRLTVV.

This clonotype has ten or more counts. The rearrangement joins TRBV25-1 to TRBJ2-6; a possible D gene is TRBD1 (6 bases). V dropped 4 bases and J dropped 0 bases, with 7 bases sitting between them. The CDR3 is made up of 15 amino acids. The V gene's germline CDR1 is MGHDK and CDR2 SYGVNS. The CDR3 protein is CASSAQGSGANVLTF. The DNA for the CDR3 is TGTGCCAGCAGTGCACAGGGCTCTGGGGCCAACGTCCTGACTTTC.

In this sample, this clonotype turned up many times. The gene calls are TRBV7-3 and TRBJ2-3; D may be TRBD1 (5 bases). Per the germline V gene, CDR1 is SGHTA and CDR2 is FQGTGA. The CDR3 is 15 residues long. The V and J ends lost 0 bases and 4 bases respectively, with 11 bases between them. The CDR3 DNA reads TGTGCCAGCAGCTTAACGGGGCTTCAGGCAGATACGCAGTATTTT. The encoded protein is CASSLTGLQADTQYF.

The table lists this clonotype with many counts. This chain links TRBV10-3 with TRBJ2-7, with 10 positions matching TRBD2. The V gene end was trimmed by 5 bases and the J gene end by 0 bases; junction bases not matched to a gene: 1. The germline V gene encodes CDR1 ENHRY and CDR2 SYGVKD. The CDR3 contains 14 residues. The CDR3 region has the DNA TGTGCCATCAGTCTAGCGGGGGACTCCTACGAGCAGTACGTC. Amino acids: CAISLAGDSYEQYV.

This clonotype was counted a few times. The V gene is TRBV12-3 or TRBV12-4, the J gene TRBJ1-5; D possibly corresponds to TRBD1 (6 bases). CDR3 length equals 15 residues. Trimming took off 7 bases at V and 2 bases at J, with 15 bases between the two ends. CDR3 sequence reads: CASTVQGRGNQPQHF. CDR3 DNA sequence: TGTGCCAGCACCGTACAGGGACGGGGCAATCAGCCCCAGCATTTT.